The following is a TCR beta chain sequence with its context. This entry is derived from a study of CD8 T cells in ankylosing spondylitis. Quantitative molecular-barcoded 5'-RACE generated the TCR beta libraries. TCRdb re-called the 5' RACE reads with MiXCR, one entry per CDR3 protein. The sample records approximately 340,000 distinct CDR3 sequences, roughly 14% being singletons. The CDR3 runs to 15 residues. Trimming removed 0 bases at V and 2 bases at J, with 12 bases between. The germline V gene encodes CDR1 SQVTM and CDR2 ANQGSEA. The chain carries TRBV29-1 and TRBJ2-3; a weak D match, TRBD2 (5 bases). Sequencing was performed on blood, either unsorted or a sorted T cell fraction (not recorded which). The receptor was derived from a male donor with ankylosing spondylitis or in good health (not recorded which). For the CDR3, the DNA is TGCAGCGTTGAAGAGACGAGGGTCTACACAGATACGCAGTATTTT. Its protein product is CSVEETRVYTDTQYF.